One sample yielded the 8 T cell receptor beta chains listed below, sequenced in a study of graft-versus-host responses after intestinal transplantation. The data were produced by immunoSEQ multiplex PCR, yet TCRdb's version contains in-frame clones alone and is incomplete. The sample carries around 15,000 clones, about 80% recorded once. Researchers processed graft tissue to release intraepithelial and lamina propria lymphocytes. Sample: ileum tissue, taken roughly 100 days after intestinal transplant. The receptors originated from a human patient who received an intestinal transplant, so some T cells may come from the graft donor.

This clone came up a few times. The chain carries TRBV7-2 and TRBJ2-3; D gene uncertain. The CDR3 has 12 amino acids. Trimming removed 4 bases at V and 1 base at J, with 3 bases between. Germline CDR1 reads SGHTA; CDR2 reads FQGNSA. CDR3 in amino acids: CASSSGTDTQYF. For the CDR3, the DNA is TGTGCCAGCAGCTCCGGCACAGATACGCAGTATTTT. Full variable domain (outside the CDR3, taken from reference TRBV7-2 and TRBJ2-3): GAGVSQSPSNKVTEKGKDVELRCDPISGHTALYWYRQSLGQGLEFLIYFQGNSAPDKSGLPSDRFSAERTGGSVSTLTIQRTQQEDSAVYLCASSSGTDTQYFGPGTRLTVL.

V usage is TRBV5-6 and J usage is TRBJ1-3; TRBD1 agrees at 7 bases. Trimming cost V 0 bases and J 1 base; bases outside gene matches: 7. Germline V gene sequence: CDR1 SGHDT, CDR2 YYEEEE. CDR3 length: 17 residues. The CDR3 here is CASSLEEGATSGNTIYF. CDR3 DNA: TGTGCCAGCAGCTTGGAAGAGGGGGCGACGTCTGGAAACACCATATATTTT.

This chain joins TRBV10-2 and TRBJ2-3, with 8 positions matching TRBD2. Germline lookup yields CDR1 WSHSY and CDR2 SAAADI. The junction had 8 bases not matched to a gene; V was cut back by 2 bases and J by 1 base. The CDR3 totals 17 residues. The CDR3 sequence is CASSEELAGGCTDTQYF. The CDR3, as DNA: TGCGCCAGCAGTGAGGAGCTAGCGGGTGGGTGCACAGATACGCAGTATTTT.

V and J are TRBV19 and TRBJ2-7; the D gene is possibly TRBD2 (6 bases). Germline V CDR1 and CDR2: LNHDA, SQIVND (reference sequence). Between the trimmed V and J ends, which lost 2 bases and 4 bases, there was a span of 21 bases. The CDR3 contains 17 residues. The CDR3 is CASSIPAGLGGWYEQYF. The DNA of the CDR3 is TGTGCCAGTAGTATACCCGCCGGACTGGGGGGTTGGTACGAGCAGTACTTC.

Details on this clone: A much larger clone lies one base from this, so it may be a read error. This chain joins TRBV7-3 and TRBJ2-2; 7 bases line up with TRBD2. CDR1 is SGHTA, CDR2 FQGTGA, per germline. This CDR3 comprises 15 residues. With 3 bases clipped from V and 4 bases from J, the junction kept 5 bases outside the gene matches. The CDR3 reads CASSFGGGVTGELFF. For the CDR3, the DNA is TGTGCCAGCAGCTTCGGGGGAGGGGTCACCGGGGAGCTGTTTTTT.

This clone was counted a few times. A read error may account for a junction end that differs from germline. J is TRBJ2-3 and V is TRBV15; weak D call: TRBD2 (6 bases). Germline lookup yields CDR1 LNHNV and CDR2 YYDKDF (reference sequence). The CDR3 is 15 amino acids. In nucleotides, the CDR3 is TGTGCCACCAGCAGAGATAGGGGAGGCACAAATACGCAGTATTTT. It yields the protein CATSRDRGGTNTQYF.

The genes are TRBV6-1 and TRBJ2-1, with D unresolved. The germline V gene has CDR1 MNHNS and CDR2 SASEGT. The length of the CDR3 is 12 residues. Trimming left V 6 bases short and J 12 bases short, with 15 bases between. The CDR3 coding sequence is TGTGCCAGCAGAGATAGCACAGTTGGGCAGTTCTTC. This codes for CASRDSTVGQFF.

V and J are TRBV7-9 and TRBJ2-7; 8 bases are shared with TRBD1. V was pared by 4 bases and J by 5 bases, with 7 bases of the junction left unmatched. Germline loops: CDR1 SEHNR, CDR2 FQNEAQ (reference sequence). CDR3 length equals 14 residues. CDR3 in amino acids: CASSSTGAVNEQYF. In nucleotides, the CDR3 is TGTGCCAGCAGCTCGACAGGGGCAGTGAACGAGCAGTACTTC. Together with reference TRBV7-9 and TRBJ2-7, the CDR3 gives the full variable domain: DTGVSQNPRHKITKRGQNVTFRCDPISEHNRLYWYRQTLGQGPEFLTYFQNEAQLEKSRLLSDRFSAERPKGSFSTLEIQRTEQGDSAMYLCASSSTGAVNEQYFGPGTRLTVT.